The entry below gives a single T cell receptor beta chain sequence along with its context. This clonotype has at least ten counts. It has no known antigen specificity. Base qualities are not at hand, and no much larger clone is one base apart. Sequenced using an Illumina HiSeq 2500. Quantitative 5'-RACE with molecular barcodes was the method used to prepare the TCR beta libraries. Per the authors' processing: A new computational method based on a probabilistic model of VDJ rearrangement was used to identify disease-linked TCR variants. TCRdb trimmed the raw reads at Q25, called clones with MiXCR and kept productive beta chains. Each CDR3 protein gets just one entry, which takes the most common genes and DNA from the rows behind it. None of the V and J calls come from the authors' own analysis; TCRdb made them. A total of under 400,000 distinct CDR3 sequences appear in this sample, around a tenth of them only once. The top ten constitute about 10% of the sample.

The sample originates from a study of CD8 T cells in ankylosing spondylitis (dated by TCRdb to the late 2010s). Describing the broader study: T cell receptor beta repertoires were profiled in healthy donors and ankylosing spondylitis patients so that disease-linked TCR variants could be found. The full study cohort comprised 25 or so ankylosing spondylitis patients and around 100 healthy donors. Peripheral blood samples were taken, and synovial fluid was additionally collected from ankylosing spondylitis patients. On the study overall, not on this receptor specifically: Some TCR beta motif variants had previously been reported in synovial fluid and blood of reactive arthritis patients, which suggested common disease-initiation mechanisms. The disease-linked clones were reported to be significantly enriched in matched synovial fluid samples from ankylosing spondylitis patients. A CD8+ phenotype was shown by the disease-linked clones, which were found at relatively low frequencies in peripheral blood. A TCR beta motif made up of eight highly homologous amino acid variants appeared to be characteristic of blood from ankylosing spondylitis patients.

V is clipped by 0 bases and J by 6 bases, and the sequence between their germline boundaries is 6 bases long. From the cysteine up to the phenylalanine, the CDR3 has a length of 12 residues. Here the CDR3 DNA is all that survives: 36 bases in frame from base 1. Sequences SGHRS (CDR1) and YFSETQ (CDR2) are obtained from the germline V gene. This chain joins TRBV5-1 to TRBJ1-2; too little of a D gene remains to name it. The sequence was obtained from a female donor with ankylosing spondylitis or in good health (not recorded which). The sample taken for sequencing was blood, either unsorted or a sorted T cell fraction (not recorded which). The encoded CDR3 is CASSLGGNGYTF. The DNA reads TGCGCCAGCAGCTTGGGCGGAAATGGCTACACCTTC.